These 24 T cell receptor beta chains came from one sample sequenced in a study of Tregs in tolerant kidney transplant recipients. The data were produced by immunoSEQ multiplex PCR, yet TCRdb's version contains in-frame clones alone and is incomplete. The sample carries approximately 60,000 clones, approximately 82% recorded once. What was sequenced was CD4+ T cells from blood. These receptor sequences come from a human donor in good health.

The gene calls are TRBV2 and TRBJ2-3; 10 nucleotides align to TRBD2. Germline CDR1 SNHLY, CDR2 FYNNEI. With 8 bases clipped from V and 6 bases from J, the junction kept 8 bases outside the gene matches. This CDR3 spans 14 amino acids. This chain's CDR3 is CASLELAGSDTQYF. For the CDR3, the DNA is TGTGCCAGCCTTGAACTAGCGGGGAGTGATACGCAGTATTTT.

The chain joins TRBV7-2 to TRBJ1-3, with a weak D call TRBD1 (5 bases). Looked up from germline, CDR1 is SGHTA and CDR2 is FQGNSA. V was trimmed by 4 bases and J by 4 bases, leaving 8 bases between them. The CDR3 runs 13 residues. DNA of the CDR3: TGTGCCAGCAGCTCCCGACAGGGAAACACCATATATTTT. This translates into CASSSRQGNTIYF. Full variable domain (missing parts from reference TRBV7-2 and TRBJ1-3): GAGVSQSPSNKVTEKGKDVELRCDPISGHTALYWYRQSLGQGLEFLIYFQGNSAPDKSGLPSDRFSAERTGGSVSTLTIQRTQQEDSAVYLCASSSRQGNTIYFGEGSWLTVV.

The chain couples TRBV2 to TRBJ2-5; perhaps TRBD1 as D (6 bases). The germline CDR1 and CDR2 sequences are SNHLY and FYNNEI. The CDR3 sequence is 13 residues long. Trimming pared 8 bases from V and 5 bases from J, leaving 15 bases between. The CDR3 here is CASVPYRDETQYF. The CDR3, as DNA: TGTGCCAGCGTCCCCTACAGGGACGAGACCCAGTACTTC.

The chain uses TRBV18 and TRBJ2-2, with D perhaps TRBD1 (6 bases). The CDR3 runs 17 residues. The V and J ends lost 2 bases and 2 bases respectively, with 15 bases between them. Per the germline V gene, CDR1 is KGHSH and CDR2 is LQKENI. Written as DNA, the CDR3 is TGTGCCAGCTCACCAGTGGCTAAGGGGGTTAACACCGGGGAGCTGTTTTTT. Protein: CASSPVAKGVNTGELFF.

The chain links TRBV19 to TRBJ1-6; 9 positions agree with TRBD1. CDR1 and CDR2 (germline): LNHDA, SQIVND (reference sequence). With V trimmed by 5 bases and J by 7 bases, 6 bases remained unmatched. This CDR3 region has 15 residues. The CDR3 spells CASSRPGQGNSPLHF. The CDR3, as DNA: TGTGCCAGTAGTCGCCCGGGACAGGGCAATTCACCCCTCCACTTT. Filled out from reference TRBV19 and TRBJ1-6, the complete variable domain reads DGGITQSPKYLFRKEGQNVTLSCEQNLNHDAMYWYRQDPGQGLRLIYYSQIVNDFQKGDIAEGYSVSREKKESFPLTVTSAQKNPTAFYLCASSRPGQGNSPLHFGNGTRLTVT.

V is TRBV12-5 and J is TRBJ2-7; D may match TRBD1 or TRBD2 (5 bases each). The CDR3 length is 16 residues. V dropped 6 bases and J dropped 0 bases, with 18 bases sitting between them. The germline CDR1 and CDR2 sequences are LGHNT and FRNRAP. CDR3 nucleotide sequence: TGTGCTAGTGGATACCGACTCGGGGCCAGCTCCTACGAGCAGTACTTC. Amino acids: CASGYRLGASSYEQYF. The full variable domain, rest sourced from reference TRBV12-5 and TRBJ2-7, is DARVTQTPRHKVTEMGQEVTMRCQPILGHNTVFWYRQTMMQGLELLAYFRNRAPLDDSGMPKDRFSAEMPDATLATLKIQPSEPRDSAVYFCASGYRLGASSYEQYFGPGTRLTVT.

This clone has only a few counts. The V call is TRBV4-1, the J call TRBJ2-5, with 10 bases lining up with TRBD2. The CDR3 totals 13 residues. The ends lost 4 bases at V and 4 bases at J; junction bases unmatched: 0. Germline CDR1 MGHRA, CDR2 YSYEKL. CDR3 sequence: CASSRLAGETQYF. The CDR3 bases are TGCGCCAGCAGCCGACTAGCGGGAGAGACCCAGTACTTC.

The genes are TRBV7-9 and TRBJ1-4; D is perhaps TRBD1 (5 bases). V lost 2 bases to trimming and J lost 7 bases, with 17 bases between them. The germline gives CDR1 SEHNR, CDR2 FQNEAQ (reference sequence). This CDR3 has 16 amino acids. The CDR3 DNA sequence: TGTGCCAGCAGCTTAATGGCGTGGGGGGACGCTGAAAAACTGTTTTTT. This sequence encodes CASSLMAWGDAEKLFF.

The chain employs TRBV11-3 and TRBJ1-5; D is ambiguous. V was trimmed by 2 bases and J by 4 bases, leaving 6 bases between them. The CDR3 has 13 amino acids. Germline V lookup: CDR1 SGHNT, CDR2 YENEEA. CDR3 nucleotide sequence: TGTGCCAGCAGCTTACGGAGGAATCAGCCCCAGCATTTT. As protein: CASSLRRNQPQHF.

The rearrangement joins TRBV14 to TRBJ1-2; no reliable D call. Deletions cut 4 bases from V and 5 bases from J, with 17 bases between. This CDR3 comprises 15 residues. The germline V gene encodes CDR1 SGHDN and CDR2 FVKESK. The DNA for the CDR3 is TGTGCCAGCAGCCCTCAAAATGAGTGGTATTATGGCTACACCTTC. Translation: CASSPQNEWYYGYTF.

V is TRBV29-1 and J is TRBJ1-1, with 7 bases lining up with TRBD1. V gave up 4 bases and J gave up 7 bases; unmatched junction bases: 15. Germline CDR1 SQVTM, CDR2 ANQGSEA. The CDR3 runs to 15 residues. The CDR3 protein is CSVVYLGQENFEAFF. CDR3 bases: TGCAGCGTTGTGTATTTAGGACAGGAGAACTTTGAAGCTTTCTTT.

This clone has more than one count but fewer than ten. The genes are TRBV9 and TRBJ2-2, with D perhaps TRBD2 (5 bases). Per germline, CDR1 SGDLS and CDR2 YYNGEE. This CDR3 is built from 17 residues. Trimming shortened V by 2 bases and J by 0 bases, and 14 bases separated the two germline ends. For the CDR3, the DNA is TGTGCCAGCAGCGTCGGGGTGTCAAGAACGAACACCGGGGAGCTGTTTTTT. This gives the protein CASSVGVSRTNTGELFF.

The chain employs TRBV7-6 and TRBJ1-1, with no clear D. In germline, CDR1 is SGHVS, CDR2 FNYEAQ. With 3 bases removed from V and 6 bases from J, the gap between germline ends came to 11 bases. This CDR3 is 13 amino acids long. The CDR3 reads CASSLDGNPEAFF. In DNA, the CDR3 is TGTGCCAGCAGCTTGGACGGAAATCCTGAAGCTTTCTTT.

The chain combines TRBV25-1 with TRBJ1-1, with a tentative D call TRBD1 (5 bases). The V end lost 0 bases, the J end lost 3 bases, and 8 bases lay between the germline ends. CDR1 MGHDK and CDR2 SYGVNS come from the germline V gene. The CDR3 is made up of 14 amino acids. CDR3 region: CASSEYRDDTEAFF. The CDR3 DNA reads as TGTGCCAGCAGTGAATACAGGGATGACACTGAAGCTTTCTTT.

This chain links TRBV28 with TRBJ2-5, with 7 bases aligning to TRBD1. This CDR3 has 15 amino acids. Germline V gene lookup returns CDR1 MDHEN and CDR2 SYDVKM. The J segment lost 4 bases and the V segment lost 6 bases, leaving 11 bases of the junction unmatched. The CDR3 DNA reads TGTGCCAGCAGCTCTCCAAGTAGGGGGCGAGAGACCCAGTACTTC. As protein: CASSSPSRGRETQYF.

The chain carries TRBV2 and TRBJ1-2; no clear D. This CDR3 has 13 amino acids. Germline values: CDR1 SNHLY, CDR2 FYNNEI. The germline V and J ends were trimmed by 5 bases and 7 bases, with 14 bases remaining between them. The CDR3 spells CASSLRQEGGYTF. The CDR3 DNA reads TGTGCCAGCAGTCTAAGACAAGAGGGTGGCTACACCTTC.

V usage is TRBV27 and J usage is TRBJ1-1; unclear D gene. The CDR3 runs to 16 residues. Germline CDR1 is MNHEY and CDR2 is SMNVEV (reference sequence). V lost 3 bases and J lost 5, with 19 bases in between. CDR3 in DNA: TGTGCCAGCAGTTTGTCCACCGGACTCTCCCAAACTGAAGCTTTCTTT. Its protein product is CASSLSTGLSQTEAFF.

CDR3 protein: CASSLALARGETQYF. The CDR3 nucleotides read TGTGCCAGCAGCTTGGCTCTAGCAAGGGGGGAGACCCAGTACTTC. This chain joins TRBV5-8 and TRBJ2-5; weak D call: TRBD1 (6 bases). CDR3 size: 15 residues. Trimming shortened V by 0 bases and J by 5 bases, and 14 bases separated the two germline ends. From germline, CDR1 is SGHTS and CDR2 YDEGEE. Complete variable domain (other parts from reference TRBV5-8 and TRBJ2-5): EAGVTQSPTHLIKTRGQQATLRCSPISGHTSVYWYQQALGLGLQFLLWYDEGEERNRGNFPPRFSGRQFPNYSSELNVNALELEDSALYLCASSLALARGETQYFGPGTRLLVL.

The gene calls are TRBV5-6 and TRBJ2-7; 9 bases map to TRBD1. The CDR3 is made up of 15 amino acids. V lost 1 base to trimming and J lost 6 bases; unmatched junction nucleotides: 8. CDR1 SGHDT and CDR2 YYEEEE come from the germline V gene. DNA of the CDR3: TGTGCCAGCAGCTTGTGGGACAGGGTGCTGGGCGAGCAGTACTTC. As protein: CASSLWDRVLGEQYF.

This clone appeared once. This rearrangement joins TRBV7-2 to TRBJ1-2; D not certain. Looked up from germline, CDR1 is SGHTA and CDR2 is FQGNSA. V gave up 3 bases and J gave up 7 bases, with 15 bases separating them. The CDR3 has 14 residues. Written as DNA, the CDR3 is TGTGCCAGCAGCTTTGATCGGGGTTCCGGTGGCTACACCTTC. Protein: CASSFDRGSGGYTF.

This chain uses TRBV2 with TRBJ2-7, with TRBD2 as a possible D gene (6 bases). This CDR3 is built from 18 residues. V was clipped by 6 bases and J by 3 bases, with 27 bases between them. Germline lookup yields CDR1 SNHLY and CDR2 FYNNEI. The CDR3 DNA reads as TGTGCCAGCAGCCCTGAGGCCCTCCTTCTACGGGGGAACTACGAGCAGTACTTC. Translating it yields CASSPEALLLRGNYEQYF.

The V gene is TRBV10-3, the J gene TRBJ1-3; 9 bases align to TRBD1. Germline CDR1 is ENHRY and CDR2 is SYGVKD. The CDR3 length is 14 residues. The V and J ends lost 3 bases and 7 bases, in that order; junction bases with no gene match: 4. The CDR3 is CAISDGTGRNTIYF. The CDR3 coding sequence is TGTGCCATCAGTGACGGGACAGGGAGGAACACCATATATTTT.

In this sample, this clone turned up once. The CDR3 DNA sequence: TGTGCCAGCAGCCCGGACACATACACTGAAGCTTTCTTT. Translating gives CASSPDTYTEAFF. This rearrangement joins TRBV7-2 to TRBJ1-1, with D maybe TRBD1 (5 bases). Germline V gene data show CDR1 as SGHTA and CDR2 as FQGNSA. V lost 5 bases and J 3 bases, leaving 10 bases between the germline ends. The CDR3 length is 13 residues.

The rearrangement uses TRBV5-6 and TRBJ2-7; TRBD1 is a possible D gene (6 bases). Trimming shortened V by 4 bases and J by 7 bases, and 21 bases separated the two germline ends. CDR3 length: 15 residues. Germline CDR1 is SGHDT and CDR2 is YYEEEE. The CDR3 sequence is CASSPSQGTLREQYF. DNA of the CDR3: TGTGCCAGCAGCCCCTCCCAGGGGACCCTCAGGGAGCAGTACTTC.